This entry features one T cell receptor beta chain sequence. These data come from a study of cytotoxic CD8 clonotypes in ibrutinib-treated CLL. Sequencing was performed with immunoSEQ multiplex PCR; in TCRdb, only in-frame clones are kept and a portion is missing. The data show about 330,000 clones, 67% seen once. With 5 bases removed from V and 2 bases from J, the gap between germline ends came to 12 bases. Germline CDR1 and CDR2: SGHTA and FQGNSA. The CDR3 has 14 amino acids. The genes are TRBV7-2 and TRBJ2-5, with a weak D call TRBD2 (6 bases). The TCR comes from a human donor with chronic lymphocytic leukemia. Sequencing was performed on PBMCs, taken after 36 months of ibrutinib treatment. The DNA for the CDR3 is TGTGCCAGCAGCGAAACTAGCCAACAAGAGACCCAGTACTTC. This translates into CASSETSQQETQYF.